This TCR beta chain was captured in a study of control samples from healthy donors and cancer patients. The table came from immunoSEQ multiplex PCR; TCRdb's copy has only in-frame clones and leaves some out. The sample contains fewer than 200,000 clones, roughly nine tenths of which appear only once. Germline CDR1 and CDR2: LNHDA and SQIVND (reference sequence). V was cut by 5 bases and J by 7 bases, with 18 bases left in between. The CDR3 is 15 residues long. The rearrangement links TRBV19 to TRBJ1-5, with D possibly TRBD1 on 5 matching bases. Material: blood. The clonotype comes from a man aged 25 to 40 in good health. DNA for the CDR3: TGTGCCAGTAGTCAAGAGACGCAGGGACGCCAGCCCCAGCATTTT. Encoded protein: CASSQETQGRQPQHF. Combining the CDR3 with reference TRBV19 and TRBJ1-5 gives the whole variable domain DGGITQSPKYLFRKEGQNVTLSCEQNLNHDAMYWYRQDPGQGLRLIYYSQIVNDFQKGDIAEGYSVSREKKESFPLTVTSAQKNPTAFYLCASSQETQGRQPQHFGDGTRLSIL.